These 14 T cell receptor beta chains came from one sample sequenced in a study of blood T cell repertoires in COVID-19. Assay: immunoSEQ multiplex PCR; the TCRdb copy retains only in-frame clones and omits some. The sample contains 45,000 to 70,000 clones, roughly 90% of which appear only once. The material sequenced was peripheral blood. These receptors were obtained from an elderly woman with COVID-19, enrolled during active disease.

This clone occurred once. The chain carries TRBV7-6 and TRBJ2-3, with TRBD1 identical over 7 bases. CDR1 is SGHVS and CDR2 is FNYEAQ in the germline V gene. The CDR3 loop spans 13 amino acids. With 4 bases clipped from V and 4 bases from J, the junction kept 2 bases outside the gene matches. This chain's CDR3 is CASSSGTADTQYF. DNA for the CDR3: TGTGCCAGCAGCTCTGGGACAGCAGATACGCAGTATTTT.

This clone was seen a few times. The chain combines TRBV2 with TRBJ1-1; D unresolved. V lost 5 bases and J 2 bases, leaving 3 bases between the germline ends. Per the germline V gene, CDR1 is SNHLY and CDR2 is FYNNEI. The CDR3 runs 11 residues. Here the CDR3 reads CASSLNTEAFF. CDR3 nucleotide sequence: TGTGCCAGCAGTCTAAACACTGAAGCTTTCTTT.

The sample holds one count of this clone. The chain links TRBV7-9 to TRBJ1-2; possible D gene TRBD1, 5 bases. Trimming removed 0 bases from V and 4 bases from J, with 9 bases in between. The length of the CDR3 is 14 residues. CDR1 is SEHNR and CDR2 is FQNEAQ in the germline V gene (reference sequence). The CDR3 here is CASSLAGGIYGYTF. CDR3 coding DNA: TGTGCCAGCAGCTTAGCGGGGGGGATCTATGGCTACACCTTC.

Details on this clone: Different DNA sequences within this sample yield the same CDR3. The chain combines TRBV5-1 with TRBJ1-1, with D perhaps matching TRBD1 (5 bases). Germline CDR1 SGHRS, CDR2 YFSETQ. The CDR3 has 14 residues. Trimming took off 1 base at V and 1 base at J, with 8 bases between the two ends. CDR3 region: CASSLQGSNTEAFF. CDR3 in DNA: TGCGCCAGCAGCTTGCAGGGATCGAACACTGAAGCTTTCTTT.

The V call is TRBV6-6, the J call TRBJ1-5; D perhaps matches TRBD1 (5 bases). The V and J ends lost 5 bases and 5 bases respectively, with 16 bases between them. The CDR3 contains 15 residues. In germline, CDR1 is MNHNY, CDR2 SVGAGI (reference sequence). CDR3 region: CASSDRQGRHQPQHF. The CDR3, as DNA: TGTGCCAGCAGTGACCGCCAGGGAAGGCATCAGCCCCAGCATTTT.

The V and J genes are TRBV3-1 (or the pseudogene TRBV3-2) and TRBJ2-7; no reliable D call. Germline V lookup: CDR1 LGHDT, CDR2 YNNKEL (reference sequence). CDR3 length equals 12 residues. Trimming shortened V by 1 base and J by 2 bases, and 3 bases separated the two germline ends. CDR3 nucleotides: TGTGCCAGCAGCCAAGGGCCCTACGAGCAGTACTTC. Translated: CASSQGPYEQYF.

The chain carries TRBV14 and TRBJ2-1; D not certain. Trimming stripped 1 base from V and 3 bases from J, with 7 bases between. Germline V gives CDR1 SGHDN, CDR2 FVKESK. The CDR3 runs 14 residues. The chain's CDR3 is CASSQGEVYNEQFF. The DNA for the CDR3 is TGTGCCAGCAGCCAAGGCGAAGTCTACAATGAGCAGTTCTTC. The whole variable domain, filled in from reference TRBV14 and TRBJ2-1, reads EAGVTQFPSHSVIEKGQTVTLRCDPISGHDNLYWYRRVMGKEIKFLLHFVKESKQDESGMPNNRFLAERTGGTYSTLKVQPAELEDSGVYFCASSQGEVYNEQFFGPGTRLTVL.

The rearrangement links TRBV2 to TRBJ2-6, with D unresolved. CDR3 length: 15 residues. The V gene's germline CDR1 is SNHLY and CDR2 FYNNEI. The V and J ends lost 4 bases and 0 bases respectively, with 7 bases between them. For the CDR3, the DNA is TGTGCCAGCAGTGGCTCCTACTCTGGGGCCAACGTCCTGACTTTC. It yields the protein CASSGSYSGANVLTF.

The chain recombines TRBV5-4 with TRBJ1-2, with a tentative D call TRBD1 (5 bases). Trimming removed 4 bases at V and 4 bases at J, with 11 bases between. The germline V gene has CDR1 SGHNT and CDR2 YYREEE (reference sequence). This CDR3 region has 13 residues. The chain's CDR3 is CASSPDRTYGYTF. CDR3 DNA sequence: TGTGCCAGCAGCCCAGACAGAACCTATGGCTACACCTTC.

The CDR3 spells CATSSIQGSGGYTF. The DNA of the CDR3 is TGTGCCACCAGCAGCATCCAGGGTTCAGGCGGCTACACCTTC. The chain recombines TRBV15 with TRBJ1-2; perhaps TRBD1 as D (5 bases). The germline gives CDR1 LNHNV, CDR2 YYDKDF (reference sequence). The V gene lost 3 bases and the J gene lost 8 bases, with 16 bases spanning the gap. The CDR3 loop spans 14 amino acids.

The rearrangement joins TRBV25-1 to TRBJ2-7; no firm D call. CDR1 and CDR2 (germline): MGHDK, SYGVNS. The V gene lost 3 bases and the J gene lost 4 bases, with 4 bases spanning the gap. The CDR3 runs to 11 residues. CDR3 sequence: CASSEAYEQYF. DNA of the CDR3: TGTGCCAGCAGTGAGGCTTACGAGCAGTACTTC.

V usage is TRBV24-1 and J usage is TRBJ2-2, with TRBD1 matching over 8 bases. CDR3 size: 16 residues. Per germline, CDR1 KGHDR and CDR2 SFDVKD. The V gene end was trimmed by 4 bases and the J gene end by 6 bases; junction bases not matched to a gene: 9. Written as DNA, the CDR3 is TGTGCCACCAGTGACGCCGGGACAGGAAAGGCCGGGGAGCTGTTTTTT. Translation: CATSDAGTGKAGELFF.

V gene TRBV5-1 combines with J gene TRBJ1-2; TRBD1 matches at 8 bases. CDR1 and CDR2 from the germline V gene are SGHRS and YFSETQ. The CDR3 consists of 14 residues. The trim removed 0 bases at V and 4 bases at J, leaving 2 bases unmatched. The DNA for the CDR3 is TGCGCCAGCAGCTTGGCAGGGGGCGGCTATGGCTACACCTTC. Translated, it gives CASSLAGGGYGYTF.

The V and J genes are TRBV12-5 and TRBJ2-2; D is undetermined. The CDR3 runs to 14 residues. Trimming left V 6 bases short and J 1 base short, with 9 bases between. The germline gives CDR1 LGHNT, CDR2 FRNRAP. CDR3 sequence: CASGKTGNTGELFF. The CDR3 region has the DNA TGTGCTAGTGGAAAAACCGGGAACACCGGGGAGCTGTTTTTT.